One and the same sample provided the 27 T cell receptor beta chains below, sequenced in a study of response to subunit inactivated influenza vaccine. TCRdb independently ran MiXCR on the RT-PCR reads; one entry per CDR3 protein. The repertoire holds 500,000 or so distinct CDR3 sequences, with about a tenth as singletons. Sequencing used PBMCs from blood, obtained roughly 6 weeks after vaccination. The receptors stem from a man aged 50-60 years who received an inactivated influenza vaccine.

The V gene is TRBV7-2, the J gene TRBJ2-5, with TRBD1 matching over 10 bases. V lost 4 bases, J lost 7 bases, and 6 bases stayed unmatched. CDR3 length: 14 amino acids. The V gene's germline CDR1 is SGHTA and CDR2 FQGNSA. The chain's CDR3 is CASSSPGQGMTQYF. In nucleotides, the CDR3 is TGTGCCAGCAGCTCGCCGGGACAGGGGATGACCCAGTACTTC.

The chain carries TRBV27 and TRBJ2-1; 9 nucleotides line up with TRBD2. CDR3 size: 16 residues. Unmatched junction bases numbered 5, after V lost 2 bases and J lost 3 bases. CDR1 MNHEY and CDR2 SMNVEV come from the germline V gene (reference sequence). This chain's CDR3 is CASSLAGGPRYNEQFF. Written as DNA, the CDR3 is TGTGCCAGCAGTTTAGCGGGAGGGCCGCGCTACAATGAGCAGTTCTTC.

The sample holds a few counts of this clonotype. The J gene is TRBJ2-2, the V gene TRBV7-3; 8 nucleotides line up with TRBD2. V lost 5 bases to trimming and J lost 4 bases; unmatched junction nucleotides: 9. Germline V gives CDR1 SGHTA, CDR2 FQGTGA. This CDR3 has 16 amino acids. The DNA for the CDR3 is TGTGCCAGCAGCGCTAGGGCTAGCGGGTTCACCGGGGAGCTGTTTTTT. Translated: CASSARASGFTGELFF.

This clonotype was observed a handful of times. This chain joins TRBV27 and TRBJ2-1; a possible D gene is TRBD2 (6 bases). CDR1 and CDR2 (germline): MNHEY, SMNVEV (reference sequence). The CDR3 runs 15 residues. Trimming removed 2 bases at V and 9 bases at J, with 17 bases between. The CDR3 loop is CASSLGGFSWGEQFF. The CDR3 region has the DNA TGTGCCAGCAGTTTAGGAGGGTTCTCATGGGGTGAGCAGTTCTTC.

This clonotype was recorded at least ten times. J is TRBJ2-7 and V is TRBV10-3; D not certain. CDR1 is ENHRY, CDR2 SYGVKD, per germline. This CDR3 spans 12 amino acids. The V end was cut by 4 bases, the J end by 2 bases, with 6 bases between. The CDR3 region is CAISGSTYEQYF. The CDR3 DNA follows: TGTGCCATCAGTGGATCCACCTACGAGCAGTACTTC.

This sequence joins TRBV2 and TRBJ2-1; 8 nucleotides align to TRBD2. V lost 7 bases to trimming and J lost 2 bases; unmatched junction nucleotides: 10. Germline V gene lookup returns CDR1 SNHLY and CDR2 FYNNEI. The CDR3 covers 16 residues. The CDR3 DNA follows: TGTGCCAGCACGACCGGGACTAGGGGGGCCTACAATGAGCAGTTCTTC. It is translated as CASTTGTRGAYNEQFF.

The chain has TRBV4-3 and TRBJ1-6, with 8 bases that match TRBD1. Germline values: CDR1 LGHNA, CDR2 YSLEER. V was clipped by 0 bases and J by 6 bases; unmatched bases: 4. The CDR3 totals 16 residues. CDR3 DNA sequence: TGCGCCAGCAGCCAAGACAGGGGGCTAGGTAATTCACCCCTCCACTTT. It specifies CASSQDRGLGNSPLHF.

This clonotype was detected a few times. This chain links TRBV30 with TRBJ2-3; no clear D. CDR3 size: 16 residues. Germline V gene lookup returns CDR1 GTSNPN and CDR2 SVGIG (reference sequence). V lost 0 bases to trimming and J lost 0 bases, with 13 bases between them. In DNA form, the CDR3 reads TGTGCCTGGAGTGTAAGGGTTCGACCTAGCACAGATACGCAGTATTTT. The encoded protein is CAWSVRVRPSTDTQYF.

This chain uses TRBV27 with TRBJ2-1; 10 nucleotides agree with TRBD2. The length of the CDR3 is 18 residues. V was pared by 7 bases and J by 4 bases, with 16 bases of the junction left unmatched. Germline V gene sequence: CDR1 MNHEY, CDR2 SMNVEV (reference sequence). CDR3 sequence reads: CASIRLAGATRAYNEQFF. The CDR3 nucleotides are TGTGCCAGCATACGGCTAGCGGGGGCCACCCGAGCATACAATGAGCAGTTCTTC.

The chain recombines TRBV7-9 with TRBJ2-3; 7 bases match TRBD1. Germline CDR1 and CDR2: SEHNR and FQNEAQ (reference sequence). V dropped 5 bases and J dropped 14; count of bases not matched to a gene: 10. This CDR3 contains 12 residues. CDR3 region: CASSERQGLWYF. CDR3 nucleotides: TGTGCCAGCAGCGAAAGACAGGGATTGTGGTATTTT.

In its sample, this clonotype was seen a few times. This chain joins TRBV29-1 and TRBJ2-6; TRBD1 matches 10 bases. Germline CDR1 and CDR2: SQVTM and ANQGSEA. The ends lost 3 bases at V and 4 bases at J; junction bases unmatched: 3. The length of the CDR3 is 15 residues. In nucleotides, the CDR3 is TGCAGCGTTGAGGACAGGGGGAGAGGGGCCAACGTCCTGACTTTC. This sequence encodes CSVEDRGRGANVLTF.

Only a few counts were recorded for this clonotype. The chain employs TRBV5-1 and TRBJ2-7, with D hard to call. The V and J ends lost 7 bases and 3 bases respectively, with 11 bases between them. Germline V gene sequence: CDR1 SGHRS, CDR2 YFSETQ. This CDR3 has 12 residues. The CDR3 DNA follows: TGCGCCAGCGTGGGCAGCAACTACGAGCAGTACTTC. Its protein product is CASVGSNYEQYF.

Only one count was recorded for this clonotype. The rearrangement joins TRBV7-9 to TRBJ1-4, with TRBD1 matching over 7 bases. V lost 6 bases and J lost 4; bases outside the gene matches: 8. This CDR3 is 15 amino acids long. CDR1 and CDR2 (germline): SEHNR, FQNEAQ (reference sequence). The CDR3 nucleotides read TGTGCCAGCAGTCGAGGGACAGCCGTTAATGAAAAACTGTTTTTT. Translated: CASSRGTAVNEKLFF.

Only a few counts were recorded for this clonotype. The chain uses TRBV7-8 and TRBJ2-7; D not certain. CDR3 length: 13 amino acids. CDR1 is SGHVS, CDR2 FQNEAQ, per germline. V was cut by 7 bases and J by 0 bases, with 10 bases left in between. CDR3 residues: CASTQAGSYEQYF. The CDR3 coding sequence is TGTGCCAGCACTCAGGCTGGCTCCTACGAGCAGTACTTC.

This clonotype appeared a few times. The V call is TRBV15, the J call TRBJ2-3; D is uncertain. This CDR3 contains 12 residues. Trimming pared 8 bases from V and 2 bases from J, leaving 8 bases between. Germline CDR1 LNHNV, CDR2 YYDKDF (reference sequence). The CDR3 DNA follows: TGTGCCACCCGGCAGGACACAGATACGCAGTATTTT. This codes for CATRQDTDTQYF.

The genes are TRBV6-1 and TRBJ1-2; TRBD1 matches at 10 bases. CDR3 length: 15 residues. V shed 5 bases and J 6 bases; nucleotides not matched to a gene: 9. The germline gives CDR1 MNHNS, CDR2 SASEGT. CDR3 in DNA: TGTGCCAGCAGTAAACCGGGACAGGGGATCAATGGCTACACCTTC. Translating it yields CASSKPGQGINGYTF.

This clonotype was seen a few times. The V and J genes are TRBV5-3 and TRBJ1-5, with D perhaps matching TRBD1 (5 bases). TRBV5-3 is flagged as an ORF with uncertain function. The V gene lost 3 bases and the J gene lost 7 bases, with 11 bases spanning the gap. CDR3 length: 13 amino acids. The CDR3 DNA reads TGTGCCAGAAGCTGCCCGACAGAACAGCCCCAGCATTTT. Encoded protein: CARSCPTEQPQHF.

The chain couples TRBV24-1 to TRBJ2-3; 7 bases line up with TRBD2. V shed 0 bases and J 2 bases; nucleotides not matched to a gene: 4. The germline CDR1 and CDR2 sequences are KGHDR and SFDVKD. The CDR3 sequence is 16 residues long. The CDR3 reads CATSDLRGTNTDTQYF. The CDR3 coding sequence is TGTGCCACCAGTGATTTGCGGGGGACTAACACAGATACGCAGTATTTT.

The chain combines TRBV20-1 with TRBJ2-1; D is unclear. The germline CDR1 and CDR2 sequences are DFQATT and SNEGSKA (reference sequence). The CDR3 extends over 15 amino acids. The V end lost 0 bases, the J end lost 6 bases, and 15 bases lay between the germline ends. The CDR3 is CSARDQVRRPNEQFF. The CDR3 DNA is TGCAGTGCTAGAGATCAGGTCCGACGTCCCAATGAGCAGTTCTTC.

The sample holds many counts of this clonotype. CDR3 in amino acids: CATSDLRETQYF. CDR3 nucleotides: TGTGCCACCAGTGATTTGCGGGAGACCCAGTACTTC. This chain links TRBV24-1 with TRBJ2-5; unclear D gene. Germline assignment: CDR1 KGHDR and CDR2 SFDVKD. The CDR3 spans 12 residues. Trimming removed 0 bases at V and 5 bases at J, with 3 bases between.

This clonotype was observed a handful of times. The CDR3 region is CASSLSSREQYF. CDR3 sequence (DNA): TGTGCCAGCAGCTTGTCGTCGAGGGAGCAGTACTTC. The rearrangement uses TRBV5-8 and TRBJ2-7; D is uncertain. From germline, CDR1 is SGHTS and CDR2 YDEGEE. V was shortened by 1 base and J by 7 bases, with 9 bases between the two germline ends. The CDR3 contains 12 residues.

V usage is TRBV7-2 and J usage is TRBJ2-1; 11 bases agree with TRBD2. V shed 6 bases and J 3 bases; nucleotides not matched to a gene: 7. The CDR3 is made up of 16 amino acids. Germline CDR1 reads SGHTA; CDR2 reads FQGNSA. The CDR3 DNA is TGTGCCAGCAGAAAACTAGCGGGAGAGGTCTACAATGAGCAGTTCTTC. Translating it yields CASRKLAGEVYNEQFF.

CDR3: CASSLGLAARETQYF. The CDR3 nucleotides read TGTGCCAGCAGCCTCGGACTAGCGGCTCGAGAGACCCAGTACTTC. The J gene is TRBJ2-5, the V gene TRBV14, with 10 positions matching TRBD2. The germline gives CDR1 SGHDN, CDR2 FVKESK. V lost 4 bases, J lost 4 bases, and 6 bases stayed unmatched. This CDR3 spans 15 amino acids.

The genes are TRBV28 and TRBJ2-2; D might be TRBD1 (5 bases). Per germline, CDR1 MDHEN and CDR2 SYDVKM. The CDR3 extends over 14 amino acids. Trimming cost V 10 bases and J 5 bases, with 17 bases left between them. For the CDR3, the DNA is TGTGCCACGTCGGCAGGGCAGTGGACCGGGGAGCTGTTTTTT. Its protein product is CATSAGQWTGELFF.

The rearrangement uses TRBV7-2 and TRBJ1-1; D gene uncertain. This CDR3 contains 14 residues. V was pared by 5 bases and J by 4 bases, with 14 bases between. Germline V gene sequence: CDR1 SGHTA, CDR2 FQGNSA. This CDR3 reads CASSPLLTSTEAFF. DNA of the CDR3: TGTGCCAGCAGCCCCTTACTGACGAGCACTGAAGCTTTCTTT.

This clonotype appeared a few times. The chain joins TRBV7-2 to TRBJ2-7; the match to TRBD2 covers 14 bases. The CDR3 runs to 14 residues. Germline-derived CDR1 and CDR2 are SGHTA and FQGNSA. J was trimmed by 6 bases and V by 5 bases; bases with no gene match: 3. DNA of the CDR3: TGTGCCAGCAGCCCGGGACTAGCGGGAGCCGAGCAGTACTTC. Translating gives CASSPGLAGAEQYF.

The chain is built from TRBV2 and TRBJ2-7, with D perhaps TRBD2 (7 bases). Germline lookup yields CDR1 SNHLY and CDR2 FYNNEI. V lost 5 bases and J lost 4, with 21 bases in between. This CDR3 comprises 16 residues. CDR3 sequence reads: CASSSRAGAGTYEQYF. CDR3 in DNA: TGTGCCAGCAGTAGCCGGGCGGGGGCGGGAACGTACGAGCAGTACTTC. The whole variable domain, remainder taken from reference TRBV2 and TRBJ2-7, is EPEVTQTPSHQVTQMGQEVILRCVPISNHLYFYWYRQILGQKVEFLVSFYNNEISEKSEIFDDQFSVERPDGSNFTLKIRSTKLEDSAMYFCASSSRAGAGTYEQYFGPGTRLTVT.